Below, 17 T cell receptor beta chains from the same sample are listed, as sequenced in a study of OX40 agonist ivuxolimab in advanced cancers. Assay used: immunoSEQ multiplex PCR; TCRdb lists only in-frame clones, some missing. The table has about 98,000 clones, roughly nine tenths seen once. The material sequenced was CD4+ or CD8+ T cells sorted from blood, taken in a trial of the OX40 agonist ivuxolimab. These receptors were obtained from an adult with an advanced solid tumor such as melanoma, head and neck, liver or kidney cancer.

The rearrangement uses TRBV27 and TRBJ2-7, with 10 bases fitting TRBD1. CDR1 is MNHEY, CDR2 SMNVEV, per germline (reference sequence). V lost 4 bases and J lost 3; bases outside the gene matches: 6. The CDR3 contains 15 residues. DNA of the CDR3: TGTGCCAGCAGTTCCTCGGGACAGGGGATCTACGAGCAGTACTTC. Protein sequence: CASSSSGQGIYEQYF.

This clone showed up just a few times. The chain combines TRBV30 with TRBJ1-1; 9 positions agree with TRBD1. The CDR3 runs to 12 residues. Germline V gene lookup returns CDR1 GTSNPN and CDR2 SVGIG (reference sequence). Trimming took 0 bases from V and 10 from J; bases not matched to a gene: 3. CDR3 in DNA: TGTGCCTGGAGTGTACGGGGACAGGGAGCTTTCTTT. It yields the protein CAWSVRGQGAFF.

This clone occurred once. The CDR3 DNA reads TGTGCCAGCTCACAGGGGACAGAGAACACTGAAGCTTTCTTT. It yields the protein CASSQGTENTEAFF. The chain couples TRBV18 to TRBJ1-1; TRBD1 agrees at 7 bases. This CDR3 is 14 amino acids long. Germline CDR1 and CDR2: KGHSH and LQKENI. The V segment lost 4 bases and the J segment 1 base; nucleotides outside the gene matches: 3.

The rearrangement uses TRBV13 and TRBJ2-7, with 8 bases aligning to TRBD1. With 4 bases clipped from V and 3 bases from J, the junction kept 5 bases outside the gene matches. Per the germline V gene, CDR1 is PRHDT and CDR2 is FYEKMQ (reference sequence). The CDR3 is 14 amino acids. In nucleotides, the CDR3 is TGTGCCAGCAGCTACGGACAGGGTAACTACGAGCAGTACGTC. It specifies CASSYGQGNYEQYV.

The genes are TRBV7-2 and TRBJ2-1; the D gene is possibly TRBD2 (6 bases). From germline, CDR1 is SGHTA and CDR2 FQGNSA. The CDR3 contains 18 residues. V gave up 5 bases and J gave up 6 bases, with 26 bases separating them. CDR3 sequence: CASSRGTGVSGVRNEQFF. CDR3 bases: TGTGCCAGCAGCCGAGGAACGGGAGTATCGGGAGTCCGCAATGAGCAGTTCTTC.

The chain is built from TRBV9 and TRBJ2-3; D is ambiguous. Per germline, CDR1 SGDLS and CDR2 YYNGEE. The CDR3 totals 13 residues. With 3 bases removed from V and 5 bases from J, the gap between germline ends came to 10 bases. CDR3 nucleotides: TGTGCCAGCAGCGCGACCTTGAGAGATACGCAGTATTTT. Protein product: CASSATLRDTQYF.

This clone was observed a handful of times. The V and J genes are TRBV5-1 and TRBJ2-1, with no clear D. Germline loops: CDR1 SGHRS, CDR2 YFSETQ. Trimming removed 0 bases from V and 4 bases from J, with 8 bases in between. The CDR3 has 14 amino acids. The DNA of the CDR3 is TGCGCCAGCAGCTTGGCAACCTTATACAATGAGCAGTTCTTC. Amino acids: CASSLATLYNEQFF.

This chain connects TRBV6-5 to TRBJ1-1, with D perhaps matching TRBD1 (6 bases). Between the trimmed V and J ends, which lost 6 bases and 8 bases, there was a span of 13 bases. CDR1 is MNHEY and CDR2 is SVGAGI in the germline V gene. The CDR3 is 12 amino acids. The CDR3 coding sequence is TGTGCCAGCAGCACCTACGGGACAGAAGCTTTCTTT. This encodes CASSTYGTEAFF.

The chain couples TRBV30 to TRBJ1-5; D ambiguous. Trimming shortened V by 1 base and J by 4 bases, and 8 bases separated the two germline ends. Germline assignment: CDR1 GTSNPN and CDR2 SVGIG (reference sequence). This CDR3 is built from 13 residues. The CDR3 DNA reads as TGTGCCTGGAGTGAGGAAGGGAATCAGCCCCAGCATTTT. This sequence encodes CAWSEEGNQPQHF.

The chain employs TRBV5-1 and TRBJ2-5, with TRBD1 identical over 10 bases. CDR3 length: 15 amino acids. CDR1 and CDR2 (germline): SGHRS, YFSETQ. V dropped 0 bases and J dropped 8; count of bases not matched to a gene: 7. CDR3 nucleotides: TGCGCCAGCAGCTTGGCCATGGGACAGGGGATAACCCAGTACTTC. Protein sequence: CASSLAMGQGITQYF.

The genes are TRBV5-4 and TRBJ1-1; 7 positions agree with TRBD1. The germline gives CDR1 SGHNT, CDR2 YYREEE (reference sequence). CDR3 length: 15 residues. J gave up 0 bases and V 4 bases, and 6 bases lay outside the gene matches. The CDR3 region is CASSLGTVMNTEAFF. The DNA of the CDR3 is TGTGCCAGCAGCCTGGGGACAGTTATGAACACTGAAGCTTTCTTT.

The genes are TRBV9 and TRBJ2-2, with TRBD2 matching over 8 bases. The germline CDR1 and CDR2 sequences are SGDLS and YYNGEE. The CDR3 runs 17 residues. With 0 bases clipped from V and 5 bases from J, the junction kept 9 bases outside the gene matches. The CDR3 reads CASSVDSGSVRTGELFF. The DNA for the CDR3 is TGTGCCAGCAGCGTAGACAGCGGGAGCGTGAGGACCGGGGAGCTGTTTTTT.

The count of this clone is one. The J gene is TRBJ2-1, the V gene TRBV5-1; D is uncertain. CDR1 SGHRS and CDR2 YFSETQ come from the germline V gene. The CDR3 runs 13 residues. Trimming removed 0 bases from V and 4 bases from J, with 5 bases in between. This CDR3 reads CASSLGVYNEQFF. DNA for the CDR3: TGCGCCAGCAGCTTGGGTGTTTACAATGAGCAGTTCTTC.

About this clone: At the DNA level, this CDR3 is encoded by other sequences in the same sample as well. CDR3 region: CASSKGDSTYNEQFF. The CDR3 DNA is TGTGCCAGCAGTAAGGGGGACAGCACCTACAATGAGCAGTTCTTC. V and J are TRBV6-1 and TRBJ2-1; 7 nucleotides align to TRBD1. Losses at the gene ends were 5 bases for V and 2 bases for J; bases not matched to a gene: 6. CDR1 and CDR2 from the germline V gene are MNHNS and SASEGT. CDR3 length equals 15 residues.

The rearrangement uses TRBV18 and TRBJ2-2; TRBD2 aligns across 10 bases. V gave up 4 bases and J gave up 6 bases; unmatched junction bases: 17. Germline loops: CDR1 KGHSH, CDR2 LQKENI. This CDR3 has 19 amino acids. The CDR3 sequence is CASSRLTQGASGSPGELFF. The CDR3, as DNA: TGTGCCAGCTCACGCCTGACCCAGGGGGCTAGCGGGAGCCCCGGGGAGCTGTTTTTT.

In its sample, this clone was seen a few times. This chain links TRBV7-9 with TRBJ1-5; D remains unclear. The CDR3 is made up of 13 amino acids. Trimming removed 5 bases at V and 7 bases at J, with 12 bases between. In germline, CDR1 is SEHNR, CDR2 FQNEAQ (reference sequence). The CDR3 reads CASSPGRKQPQHF. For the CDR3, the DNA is TGTGCCAGCAGCCCAGGAAGGAAACAGCCCCAGCATTTT.

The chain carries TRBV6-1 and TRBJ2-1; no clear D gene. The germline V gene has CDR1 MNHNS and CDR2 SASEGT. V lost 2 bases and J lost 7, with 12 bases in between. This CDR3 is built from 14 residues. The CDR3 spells CASSEMRPPNEQFF. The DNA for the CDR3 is TGTGCCAGCAGTGAAATGCGGCCACCGAATGAGCAGTTCTTC.